The 10 T cell receptor beta chains given below trace back to one sample, sequenced in a study of beta chain features in type 1 diabetes. The investigators reverse transcribed all of the isolated RNA, so they sequenced expressed TCRB transcripts. The table came from immunoSEQ multiplex PCR; TCRdb's copy has only in-frame clones and leaves some out. The sample lists about 320,000 clones, less than 15% occurring once. The sequenced sample was central memory CD4+ T cells from blood. All receptors come from a man aged 25 to 40 in good health.

This clone was seen a few times. This chain links TRBV25-1 with TRBJ1-2; D gene ambiguous. Deletions cut 1 base from V and 2 bases from J, with 11 bases between. This CDR3 has 15 residues. CDR1 MGHDK and CDR2 SYGVNS come from the germline V gene. This CDR3 is CASSESSSVNYGYTF. The CDR3 bases are TGTGCCAGCAGTGAATCCAGCAGCGTCAACTATGGCTACACCTTC.

This clone has only a few counts. This chain joins TRBV4-1 and TRBJ1-1; D gene unclear. This CDR3 has 14 residues. The germline V gene has CDR1 MGHRA and CDR2 YSYEKL. Trimming stripped 1 base from V and 1 base from J, with 7 bases between. Here the CDR3 reads CASSQGHTNTEAFF. CDR3 sequence (DNA): TGCGCCAGCAGCCAAGGACATACGAACACTGAAGCTTTCTTT.

The chain is built from TRBV2 and TRBJ2-7, with D uncertain. The V gene's germline CDR1 is SNHLY and CDR2 FYNNEI. This CDR3 spans 11 amino acids. Between the trimmed V and J ends, which lost 3 bases and 2 bases, there was a span of 2 bases. CDR3 residues: CASSETYEQYF. CDR3 DNA: TGTGCCAGCAGTGAGACCTACGAGCAGTACTTC.

The V and J genes are TRBV2 and TRBJ2-7; 10 nucleotides line up with TRBD1. Germline V gene sequence: CDR1 SNHLY, CDR2 FYNNEI. The trim removed 5 bases at V and 4 bases at J, leaving 5 bases unmatched. The CDR3 runs to 14 residues. CDR3 bases: TGTGCCAGCAGTCTGGGGACAGGGGCTTACGAGCAGTACTTC. Its protein is CASSLGTGAYEQYF.

The chain is built from TRBV4-1 and TRBJ2-1; D ambiguous. Germline CDR1 reads MGHRA; CDR2 reads YSYEKL. The CDR3 totals 12 residues. The V and J ends lost 4 bases and 2 bases respectively, with 3 bases between them. The CDR3 sequence is CASSPPYNEQFF. CDR3 nucleotide sequence: TGCGCCAGCAGCCCACCCTACAATGAGCAGTTCTTC.

The gene calls are TRBV6-1 and TRBJ1-1; the match to TRBD1 covers 9 bases. Trimming cost V 5 bases and J 1 base; bases outside gene matches: 2. The CDR3 runs to 14 residues. Per germline, CDR1 MNHNS and CDR2 SASEGT. CDR3 DNA: TGTGCCAGCAGTCGACAGGGGGGGAACACTGAAGCTTTCTTT. The encoded protein is CASSRQGGNTEAFF.

The chain links TRBV29-1 to TRBJ2-1, with D unresolved. The CDR3 totals 13 residues. Per germline, CDR1 SQVTM and CDR2 ANQGSEA. Trimming pared 6 bases from V and 6 bases from J, leaving 15 bases between. The CDR3 protein is CSVAETPVNEQFF. In nucleotides, the CDR3 is TGCAGCGTGGCCGAGACTCCAGTCAATGAGCAGTTCTTC.

This clone was counted between two and nine times. The chain employs TRBV18 and TRBJ2-1; 9 bases fit TRBD1. Germline V CDR1 and CDR2: KGHSH, LQKENI. The CDR3 has 14 residues. V trimming: 2 bases; J trimming: 9 bases; junction bases outside the gene matches: 5. The CDR3 reads CASSPRQGGGEQFF. The CDR3 nucleotides are TGTGCCAGCTCACCAAGACAGGGGGGAGGTGAGCAGTTCTTC.

This clone was found many times. Additional DNA sequences in this sample encode the identical CDR3. The chain is built from TRBV6-6 and TRBJ2-3; no clear D gene. Between the trimmed V and J ends, which lost 8 bases and 6 bases, there was a span of 9 bases. This CDR3 has 11 amino acids. Germline V gene lookup returns CDR1 MNHNY and CDR2 SVGAGI (reference sequence). The CDR3 nucleotides are TGTGCCAGCTCTACAAGGGATACGCAGTATTTT. Encoded protein: CASSTRDTQYF.

Concerning this clone: The junction departs from germline at one end; a sequencing error may be responsible. This chain connects TRBV27 to TRBJ2-6, with TRBD1 identical over 9 bases. The CDR3 runs 19 residues. The germline V gene encodes CDR1 MNHEY and CDR2 SMNVEV (reference sequence). In DNA form, the CDR3 reads TGTGCCAGCAGTCTGCTCTATGGACAGGGGCCCTCTGAGGCCAACGTCCTGACTTTC. Translating it yields CASSLLYGQGPSEANVLTF.